The 24 T cell receptor beta chains below all came from one sample that was sequenced in a study of T-cell reconstitution after alpha-beta-depleted transplantation in children. Preparation of the TCRbeta library used unique molecular identifiers. Using its own MiXCR run on the PCR reads, TCRdb lists one record per CDR3 protein. The table lists about 980,000 distinct CDR3 sequences, less than 30% of them singletons. The sequences come from PBMCs, mostly from graft donor cells, collected 360 days after TCRalphabeta/CD19-depleted stem cell transplant. Every receptor here comes from a boy younger than two who had a stem cell transplant for SCID, so the T cells may come from the graft donor.

The chain has TRBV30 and TRBJ2-7; D gene unclear. Trimming pared 3 bases from V and 4 bases from J, leaving 16 bases between. Germline CDR1 GTSNPN, CDR2 SVGIG (reference sequence). CDR3 length: 14 residues. The CDR3 reads CAWRKVARFYEQYF. The CDR3 DNA reads TGTGCCTGGAGGAAGGTTGCGCGATTTTACGAGCAGTACTTC.

This clonotype was picked up many times. This rearrangement joins TRBV4-1 to TRBJ2-7, with D unclear. The germline V and J ends were trimmed by 3 bases and 5 bases, with 14 bases remaining between them. In germline, CDR1 is MGHRA, CDR2 YSYEKL. The CDR3 runs 14 residues. CDR3 bases: TGCGCCAGCAGCCAGACCCGGGCCATCGACGAGCAGTACTTC. This encodes CASSQTRAIDEQYF.

The V and J genes are TRBV3-1 and TRBJ2-2; TRBD1 matches at 7 bases. Germline lookup yields CDR1 LGHDT and CDR2 YNNKEL (reference sequence). V was pared by 5 bases and J by 3 bases, with 3 bases of the junction left unmatched. CDR3 length: 14 residues. In DNA form, the CDR3 reads TGTGCCAGCAGCACCACAGGGGACACCGGGGAGCTGTTTTTT. This sequence encodes CASSTTGDTGELFF.

As DNA, the CDR3 is TGCAGTGCTAGAGAATCCGGGATGAACACCGGGGAGCTGTTTTTT. Residues: CSARESGMNTGELFF. The chain has TRBV20-1 and TRBJ2-2, with D maybe TRBD2 (5 bases). This CDR3 is built from 15 residues. Deletions cut 0 bases from V and 1 base from J, with 9 bases between. Germline V CDR1 and CDR2: DFQATT, SNEGSKA (reference sequence).

The chain combines TRBV29-1 with TRBJ2-1; D is possibly TRBD1 (5 bases). V was cut by 3 bases and J by 6 bases, with 15 bases left in between. CDR1 and CDR2 (germline): SQVTM, ANQGSEA. The CDR3 is 14 amino acids. The CDR3 bases are TGCAGCGTTGAGGAACAGGCGAAACCCAATGAGCAGTTCTTC. It yields the protein CSVEEQAKPNEQFF.

V and J are TRBV9 and TRBJ1-1; weak D call: TRBD1 (6 bases). Germline V gene lookup returns CDR1 SGDLS and CDR2 YYNGEE. Trimming stripped 5 bases from V and 6 bases from J, with 17 bases between. The CDR3 totals 14 residues. As DNA, the CDR3 is TGTGCCAGCAGTCCCGGGGGGGGCGCCTCTGAAGCTTTCTTT. Translated: CASSPGGGASEAFF.

The J gene is TRBJ2-1, the V gene TRBV24-1; D not certain. Trimming cost V 10 bases and J 5 bases, with 17 bases left between them. CDR1 and CDR2 from the germline V gene are KGHDR and SFDVKD. CDR3 length: 14 amino acids. The CDR3 region is CATIGPNSNNEQFF. Here the CDR3 DNA reads TGTGCCACTATTGGACCAAATAGCAACAATGAGCAGTTCTTC.

The chain uses TRBV10-3 and TRBJ2-2, with D maybe TRBD1 (5 bases). The V and J ends lost 6 bases and 0 bases respectively, with 5 bases between them. The CDR3 runs 13 residues. In germline, CDR1 is ENHRY, CDR2 SYGVKD. The CDR3 nucleotides read TGTGCCATCAGGACAGCGAACACCGGGGAGCTGTTTTTT. Translating it yields CAIRTANTGELFF.

V usage is TRBV12-3 or TRBV12-4 and J usage is TRBJ1-5, with TRBD1 as a possible D gene (6 bases). This CDR3 region has 13 residues. The V and J ends lost 7 bases and 5 bases respectively, with 12 bases between them. CDR3 sequence (DNA): TGTGCCAGCACCGAGGACAGTTATCAGCCCCAGCATTTT. Translating gives CASTEDSYQPQHF.

The chain uses TRBV5-5 and TRBJ1-2; 7 bases match TRBD1. V gave up 0 bases and J gave up 4 bases; unmatched junction bases: 6. The CDR3 contains 15 residues. CDR1 and CDR2 from the germline V gene are SGHKS and YYEKEE (reference sequence). Here the CDR3 reads CASSLEGARSYGYTF. CDR3 nucleotide sequence: TGTGCCAGCAGCTTGGAGGGGGCGCGGAGCTATGGCTACACCTTC.

The chain combines TRBV5-8 with TRBJ1-1, with 12 bases that match TRBD1. Germline V gene lookup returns CDR1 SGHTS and CDR2 YDEGEE. The CDR3 totals 18 residues. Trimming removed 4 bases from V and 4 bases from J; junction bases left unmatched: 14. The CDR3 spells CASSLSPGQGAIGTEAFF. The CDR3 coding sequence is TGTGCCAGCAGCCTGTCTCCGGGACAGGGGGCGATCGGCACTGAAGCTTTCTTT.

The V call is TRBV20-1, the J call TRBJ2-4; 7 positions match TRBD1. With V trimmed by 6 bases and J by 3 bases, 11 bases remained unmatched. This CDR3 contains 15 residues. CDR1 DFQATT and CDR2 SNEGSKA come from the germline V gene (reference sequence). The CDR3 spells CSALTGLLGKNIQYF. The CDR3 nucleotides are TGCAGTGCGTTGACAGGGTTATTGGGCAAAAACATTCAGTACTTC.

This clonotype occurred a few times. The chain links TRBV2 to TRBJ1-4; the D is unclear. Germline CDR1 reads SNHLY; CDR2 reads FYNNEI. Between the trimmed V and J ends, which lost 3 bases and 0 bases, there was a span of 11 bases. The CDR3 length is 16 residues. DNA for the CDR3: TGTGCCAGCAGTGACCTCCACGATGCAACTAATGAAAAACTGTTTTTT. Protein: CASSDLHDATNEKLFF.

The J gene is TRBJ2-5, the V gene TRBV10-3; 10 bases are shared with TRBD2. V lost 8 bases and J lost 4; bases outside the gene matches: 10. Germline lookup yields CDR1 ENHRY and CDR2 SYGVKD. The CDR3 consists of 15 residues. The CDR3 here is CAISERGGVGETQYF. The DNA of the CDR3 is TGTGCCATCTCCGAGCGGGGGGGCGTCGGAGAGACCCAGTACTTC.

The chain couples TRBV4-2 to TRBJ2-5; a weak D match, TRBD2 (5 bases). The CDR3 spans 16 residues. V lost 2 bases and J 4 bases, leaving 17 bases between the germline ends. CDR1 is LGHNA and CDR2 is YNFKEQ in the germline V gene. This CDR3 is CASSQQFEGATETQYF. The CDR3 DNA reads as TGTGCCAGCAGCCAACAGTTTGAGGGTGCAACAGAGACCCAGTACTTC.

The chain recombines TRBV5-1 with TRBJ2-1; 7 nucleotides match TRBD1. The CDR3 is 14 amino acids. The germline V gene has CDR1 SGHRS and CDR2 YFSETQ. V gave up 5 bases and J gave up 8 bases; unmatched junction bases: 10. The CDR3 here is CASRLSDRAHEQFF. The DNA for the CDR3 is TGCGCCAGCAGGCTATCAGACAGGGCACATGAGCAGTTCTTC.

This clonotype was detected ten times or more. This rearrangement joins TRBV5-5 to TRBJ2-1; D ambiguous. This CDR3 has 12 residues. The germline gives CDR1 SGHKS, CDR2 YYEKEE (reference sequence). Trimming took off 3 bases at V and 6 bases at J, with 7 bases between the two ends. The CDR3 bases are TGTGCCAGCAGCTCCACGGGCAATGAGCAGTTCTTC. It is translated as CASSSTGNEQFF.

The chain uses TRBV6-5 and TRBJ1-2; 11 nucleotides align to TRBD1. The V segment lost 0 bases and the J segment 7 bases; nucleotides outside the gene matches: 1. CDR1 is MNHEY and CDR2 is SVGAGI in the germline V gene. The CDR3 runs 14 residues. CDR3 nucleotides: TGTGCCAGCAGTTACTCGGACAGGGGGCTTGGCTACACCTTC. This gives the protein CASSYSDRGLGYTF.

The chain recombines TRBV7-2 with TRBJ1-2; perhaps TRBD1 as D (5 bases). Germline CDR1 and CDR2: SGHTA and FQGNSA. Deletions cut 5 bases from V and 4 bases from J, with 20 bases between. The CDR3 extends over 16 amino acids. CDR3 sequence (DNA): TGTGCCAGCAGCGGTCGGGACTCTGGATTCAGCTATGGCTACACCTTC. Its translation: CASSGRDSGFSYGYTF.

This clonotype has just a few counts. The genes are TRBV28 and TRBJ1-2; the match to TRBD1 covers 8 bases. This CDR3 comprises 13 residues. From germline, CDR1 is MDHEN and CDR2 SYDVKM. With 3 bases clipped from V and 7 bases from J, the junction kept 4 bases outside the gene matches. CDR3 sequence: CASSFRQGSGYTF. CDR3 bases: TGTGCCAGCAGTTTCAGACAGGGGAGTGGCTACACCTTC.

This clonotype was observed at least ten times. The chain carries TRBV5-5 and TRBJ2-2; TRBD1 aligns across 8 bases. This CDR3 is built from 17 residues. Unmatched junction bases numbered 8, after V lost 2 bases and J lost 2 bases. Germline V gene sequence: CDR1 SGHKS, CDR2 YYEKEE (reference sequence). This CDR3 reads CASSLDGQGFNTGELFF. The CDR3 DNA reads as TGTGCCAGCAGCTTAGACGGACAGGGATTTAACACCGGGGAGCTGTTTTTT.

This clonotype was picked up many times. This chain links TRBV7-2 with TRBJ2-3; the D gene could be TRBD1 or TRBD2 (6 bases each). V lost 1 base and J lost 8, with 13 bases in between. Germline lookup yields CDR1 SGHTA and CDR2 FQGNSA. The CDR3 loop spans 14 amino acids. The CDR3 nucleotides read TGTGCCAGCAGCTTAGGGAGGGACATGGGTACGCAGTATTTT. This encodes CASSLGRDMGTQYF.

This clonotype was detected only a few times. The chain joins TRBV12-3 or TRBV12-4 to TRBJ2-1, with D unclear. The CDR3 length is 13 residues. V was shortened by 4 bases and J by 8 bases, with 12 bases between the two germline ends. The CDR3 here is CASSSPYVYEQFF. DNA of the CDR3: TGTGCCAGCAGTTCCCCCTACGTCTATGAGCAGTTCTTC.

This clonotype was seen a handful of times. V gene TRBV20-1 combines with J gene TRBJ1-1; unclear D gene. The CDR3 runs to 12 residues. CDR1 DFQATT and CDR2 SNEGSKA come from the germline V gene (reference sequence). V was trimmed by 5 bases and J by 5 bases, leaving 12 bases between them. As DNA, the CDR3 is TGCAGTGCTCATGGTGGGTGGACTGAAGCTTTCTTT. As protein: CSAHGGWTEAFF.